Each of the 24 T cell receptor beta chains below was sequenced from the same sample in a study of blood T cells in healthy people across ages. Primed by a sample-barcoded 5' primer and a J-beta primer mix, a second PCR proceeded for 7 to 11 cycles. TCRdb re-called the 5' RACE reads through MiXCR, storing one row per CDR3 protein. The sample consists of roughly 1,700,000 distinct CDR3 sequences, 25% to 30% of them appearing once. The sequenced material came from blood. The receptors here all came from a woman aged 25 to 39 in good health.

In this sample, this clonotype turned up a few times. This chain connects TRBV7-9 to TRBJ1-6; D uncertain. Germline loops: CDR1 SEHNR, CDR2 FQNEAQ (reference sequence). CDR3 size: 13 residues. CDR3 DNA: TGTGCAGTGGACGCCCGGGCGAATTCACCCCTCCACTTT. Protein: CAVDARANSPLHF.

A note on this clonotype: Given a much more abundant clone one base away, this may be a read error. The chain couples TRBV29-1 to TRBJ2-1; no firm D call. V was trimmed by 4 bases and J by 5 bases, leaving 9 bases between them. This CDR3 region has 12 residues. CDR1 and CDR2 from the germline V gene are SQVTM and ANQGSEA. CDR3 amino acids: CSVGRQDNEQFF. CDR3 nucleotide sequence: TGCAGCGTTGGTCGGCAGGACAATGAGCAGTTCTTC.

The table lists this clonotype with many counts. J is TRBJ2-7 and V is TRBV4-1, with 7 bases lining up with TRBD2. Germline values: CDR1 MGHRA, CDR2 YSYEKL. V dropped 2 bases and J dropped 4; count of bases not matched to a gene: 11. This CDR3 has 16 residues. CDR3 DNA: TGCGCCAGCAGCCAAACGATCCAGCGGGGTACGTACGAGCAGTACTTC. Protein product: CASSQTIQRGTYEQYF.

V and J are TRBV6-6 and TRBJ1-1; D unresolved. Germline CDR1 reads MNHNY; CDR2 reads SVGAGI (reference sequence). With 5 bases removed from V and 7 bases from J, the gap between germline ends came to 14 bases. The CDR3 totals 13 residues. CDR3 DNA sequence: TGTGCCAGCAGTGTTGACCGCCGCCTTGAAGCTTTCTTT. Amino acid sequence: CASSVDRRLEAFF.

Many counts were recorded for this clonotype. One junction end disagrees with the germline gene, perhaps due to a read error. The gene calls are TRBV5-1 and TRBJ1-4; D is undetermined. CDR1 and CDR2 (germline): SGHRS, YFSETQ. This CDR3 is 14 amino acids long. In nucleotides, the CDR3 is TGTGCCAGCAGCTTAGGAGGGAGAGGGGAAAAACTGTTTTTT. Protein sequence: CASSLGGRGEKLFF.

This chain joins TRBV2 and TRBJ1-5; D is ambiguous. With 7 bases removed from V and 2 bases from J, the gap between germline ends came to 12 bases. This CDR3 comprises 14 residues. The germline CDR1 and CDR2 sequences are SNHLY and FYNNEI. CDR3 region: CASTYSLGNQPQHF. CDR3 DNA: TGTGCCAGCACCTACTCCCTGGGCAATCAGCCCCAGCATTTT.

This rearrangement joins TRBV9 to TRBJ2-5, with 7 positions matching TRBD2. The CDR3 length is 14 residues. The V and J ends lost 0 bases and 4 bases, in that order; junction bases with no gene match: 3. From germline, CDR1 is SGDLS and CDR2 YYNGEE. The DNA for the CDR3 is TGTGCCAGCAGCGTAGTTGGGGGGGTAGAGACCCAGTACTTC. This sequence encodes CASSVVGGVETQYF.

This clonotype was counted many times. The chain carries TRBV6-2 or TRBV6-3 and TRBJ2-5; tentatively, D is TRBD2 (6 bases). V was trimmed by 2 bases and J by 1 base, leaving 8 bases between them. Germline V CDR1 and CDR2: MNHEY, SVGEGT. This CDR3 is built from 14 residues. CDR3 amino acids: CASSYGTFQETQYF. DNA for the CDR3: TGTGCCAGCAGTTACGGGACTTTCCAAGAGACCCAGTACTTC.

The rearrangement uses TRBV5-1 and TRBJ2-7, with D possibly being TRBD1 or TRBD2 (6 bases each). This CDR3 contains 15 residues. The V gene lost 4 bases and the J gene lost 2 bases, with 16 bases spanning the gap. CDR1 is SGHRS, CDR2 YFSETQ, per germline. The CDR3 DNA is TGCGCCAGCAGCCCGGGGGAGAACAGGGCCTACGAGCAGTACTTC. Its protein is CASSPGENRAYEQYF.

This clonotype was detected only once. Possible read error: a much larger clone is one base away. The chain joins TRBV29-1 to TRBJ1-2; the D is unclear. The V gene's germline CDR1 is SQVTM and CDR2 ANQGSEA. CDR3 size: 13 residues. The DNA for the CDR3 is TGCAGCGTTGAAGGGGTCGTGTCCTATGGCCACACCTTC. This gives the protein CSVEGVVSYGHTF. The full variable domain, its missing parts supplied by reference TRBV29-1 and TRBJ1-2, is SAVISQKPSRDICQRGTSLTIQCQVDSQVTMMFWYRQQPGQSLTLIATANQGSEATYESGFVIDKFPISRPNLTFSTLTVSNMSPEDSSIYLCSVEGVVSYGHTFGSGTRLTVV.

This chain uses TRBV7-9 with TRBJ2-2, with 7 bases that match TRBD2. The CDR3 has 15 residues. With 4 bases clipped from V and 3 bases from J, the junction kept 5 bases outside the gene matches. Germline V gene data show CDR1 as SEHNR and CDR2 as FQNEAQ (reference sequence). CDR3 coding DNA: TGTGCCAGCAGCTCAGGACTAGTTGACACCGGGGAGCTGTTTTTT. Protein product: CASSSGLVDTGELFF.

The chain carries TRBV27 and TRBJ2-3; perhaps TRBD2 as D (7 bases). Germline lookup yields CDR1 MNHEY and CDR2 SMNVEV (reference sequence). V was cut by 7 bases and J by 2 bases, with 16 bases left in between. This CDR3 is built from 15 residues. CDR3 residues: CASTPRGGFTDTQYF. In nucleotides, the CDR3 is TGTGCCAGCACCCCGAGGGGGGGGTTCACAGATACGCAGTATTTT.

This clonotype was counted ten times or more. V and J are TRBV12-3 or TRBV12-4 and TRBJ2-1; a possible D gene is TRBD2 (5 bases). This CDR3 region has 14 residues. Trimming stripped 6 bases from V and 4 bases from J, with 13 bases between. The CDR3 DNA is TGTGCCAGCAGCCCGAGTGGACTTTACAATGAGCAGTTCTTC. Its protein is CASSPSGLYNEQFF.

In this sample, this clonotype turned up a few times. The J gene is TRBJ2-3, the V gene TRBV12-3 or TRBV12-4; D might be TRBD2 (5 bases). There are 16 residues in the CDR3. Trimming left V 1 base short and J 0 bases short, with 11 bases between. The CDR3: CASSLDVRGSTDTQYF. In nucleotides, the CDR3 is TGTGCCAGCAGTTTAGATGTACGGGGTAGCACAGATACGCAGTATTTT.

The table lists this clonotype with many counts. The CDR3 reads CASRPGQGPYEQYF. The CDR3 coding sequence is TGTGCCAGCAGGCCGGGACAGGGGCCCTACGAGCAGTACTTC. V and J are TRBV27 and TRBJ2-7, with TRBD1 matching 10 bases. The ends lost 6 bases at V and 2 bases at J; junction bases unmatched: 4. This CDR3 is built from 14 residues. The germline gives CDR1 MNHEY, CDR2 SMNVEV (reference sequence).

The V call is TRBV5-1, the J call TRBJ2-2; 9 bases fit TRBD2. In germline, CDR1 is SGHRS, CDR2 YFSETQ. V lost 5 bases and J lost 6; bases outside the gene matches: 5. The CDR3 loop spans 14 amino acids. CDR3 sequence: CASRGTSWSGELFF. The CDR3 region has the DNA TGCGCCAGCAGGGGGACTAGCTGGTCCGGGGAGCTGTTTTTT. Together with reference TRBV5-1 and TRBJ2-2, the CDR3 gives the full variable domain: KAGVTQTPRYLIKTRGQQVTLSCSPISGHRSVSWYQQTPGQGLQFLFEYFSETQRNKGNFPGRFSGRQFSNSRSEMNVSTLELGDSALYLCASRGTSWSGELFFGEGSRLTVL.

This clonotype was seen repeatedly, ten times or more. The chain has TRBV7-9 and TRBJ2-5; the D is unclear. CDR1 and CDR2 (germline): SEHNR, FQNEAQ (reference sequence). Trimming removed 2 bases from V and 2 bases from J, with 9 bases in between. This CDR3 contains 14 residues. The CDR3 here is CASSLLRQQETQYF. The CDR3 DNA follows: TGTGCCAGCAGCTTATTAAGGCAGCAAGAGACCCAGTACTTC. The variable domain in full, completed from reference TRBV7-9 and TRBJ2-5, reads DTGVSQNPRHKITKRGQNVTFRCDPISEHNRLYWYRQTLGQGPEFLTYFQNEAQLEKSRLLSDRFSAERPKGSFSTLEIQRTEQGDSAMYLCASSLLRQQETQYFGPGTRLLVL.

About this clonotype itself: The CDR3 ends on some other residue instead of the conserved phenylalanine or tryptophan, so this is likely a read error. The DNA is left out, because the CDR3 cannot be placed on it with certainty; the CDR3 is given as TCRdb lists it. The rearrangement uses TRBV6-5 and TRBJ2-5; the table assigns TRBD1, which was not confirmed against the DNA. Germline lookup yields CDR1 MNHEY and CDR2 SVGAGI. Both ends counted, the CDR3 spans 15 residues. This chain's CDR3 is CASSYGQAGGYTFGS.

Note on this clonotype: This may be a read error, as it is one base from a much larger clone. The V and J genes are TRBV5-1 and TRBJ2-3; D may correspond to TRBD1 or TRBD2 (7 bases each). Trimming cost V 3 bases and J 5 bases, with 16 bases left between them. There are 15 residues in the CDR3. The germline gives CDR1 SGHRS, CDR2 YFSETQ. CDR3 amino acids: CASSSSRGGIDTQYF. As DNA, the CDR3 is TGCGCCAGCAGCTCGTCCAGGGGGGGCATAGATACGCAGTATTTT.

The V and J genes are TRBV7-8 and TRBJ1-1; 8 nucleotides align to TRBD1. This CDR3 spans 13 amino acids. Per germline, CDR1 SGHVS and CDR2 FQNEAQ. Trimming at V came to 4 bases and at J to 9 bases, leaving 7 bases not matched to a gene. CDR3 nucleotides: TGTGCCAGCAGCTCAGATGGACAGGGTAAAGCTTTCTTT. Translated, it gives CASSSDGQGKAFF.

With respect to this clonotype: Because the CDR3 is missing its conserved closing phenylalanine or tryptophan, this is likely a read error. This sequence joins TRBV27 and TRBJ2-3; 9 bases align to TRBD1. The CDR3 loop spans 16 amino acids. Germline V gives CDR1 MNHEY, CDR2 SMNVEV (reference sequence). The V gene end was trimmed by 4 bases and the J gene end by 5 bases; junction bases not matched to a gene: 10. The CDR3 DNA reads TGTGCCAGCAGTTCCCCGGGACAGGGAACGGGAGATACGCAGTATTCT. Protein product: CASSSPGQGTGDTQYS.

The chain links TRBV20-1 to TRBJ2-3, with D perhaps being TRBD1 or TRBD2 (6 bases each). V was shortened by 6 bases and J by 0 bases, with 16 bases between the two germline ends. Per germline, CDR1 DFQATT and CDR2 SNEGSKA (reference sequence). The CDR3 is made up of 15 amino acids. The CDR3 region has the DNA TGCAGTGCGGGTATTGGAGGGGGGAGCACAGATACGCAGTATTTT. Residues: CSAGIGGGSTDTQYF.

Only a few counts were recorded for this clonotype. The gene calls are TRBV6-6 and TRBJ2-7, with D unclear. Germline CDR1 MNHNY, CDR2 SVGAGI (reference sequence). The germline V and J ends were trimmed by 0 bases and 3 bases, with 9 bases remaining between them. This CDR3 comprises 14 residues. The CDR3 nucleotides read TGTGCCAGCAGTTACTCGAACGGCTTCTACGAGCAGTACTTC. Translated: CASSYSNGFYEQYF.

The chain carries TRBV20-1 and TRBJ1-1, with 8 bases matching TRBD1. The germline gives CDR1 DFQATT, CDR2 SNEGSKA (reference sequence). V was pared by 4 bases and J by 5 bases, with 6 bases of the junction left unmatched. CDR3 length equals 13 residues. The CDR3 is CSAKSRTGTEAFF. In DNA form, the CDR3 reads TGCAGTGCTAAGTCTCGGACAGGGACTGAAGCTTTCTTT.